The 25 T cell receptor beta chains reported below all come from one sample, sequenced in a study of blood T cell repertoires in COVID-19. The data were produced by immunoSEQ multiplex PCR, yet TCRdb's version contains in-frame clones alone and is incomplete. This sample carries some 52,000 clones, 89% of them seen once, and the ten largest clones take around 5.1%. Sequenced material: peripheral blood. The source of these receptors is a man aged 55 to 70 with active COVID-19.

This clone was seen just once. A junction boundary mismatches the germline segment, possibly from a read error. The V call is TRBV9, the J call TRBJ2-1, with 8 bases lining up with TRBD1. CDR3 size: 15 residues. The germline V gene has CDR1 SGDLS and CDR2 YYNGEE. For the CDR3, the DNA is TGTGCCAGCGGGAAACAGGGGGAACCCTACAGTGAGCAGTTCTTC. Translated: CASGKQGEPYSEQFF.

The rearrangement links TRBV21-1 to TRBJ2-1; TRBD2 is taken as the D call from the table, unchecked against the DNA. TRBV21-1 is a listed pseudogene. The CDR3 spans 15 residues. The CDR3 region has the DNA TGTGCCAGCAGCGGTGTCGGTAGCGGCTACAATGAGCAGTTCTTC. This encodes CASSGVGSGYNEQFF.

This sequence joins TRBV27 and TRBJ1-5; D is perhaps TRBD1 (6 bases). Trimming took off 5 bases at V and 5 bases at J, with 10 bases between the two ends. From germline, CDR1 is MNHEY and CDR2 SMNVEV (reference sequence). CDR3 length: 13 amino acids. The CDR3 sequence is CASSRGAHQPQHF. The CDR3, as DNA: TGTGCCAGCAGTCGGGGGGCTCATCAGCCCCAGCATTTT.

The genes are TRBV3-1 (or the pseudogene TRBV3-2) and TRBJ2-1; 10 nucleotides align to TRBD2. CDR3 length: 15 residues. Germline V gene data show CDR1 as LGHDT and CDR2 as YNNKEL (reference sequence). V lost 1 base to trimming and J lost 6 bases; unmatched junction nucleotides: 3. CDR3 sequence reads: CASSQVRTSGNEQFF. The CDR3 region has the DNA TGTGCCAGCAGCCAAGTCAGGACTAGCGGCAATGAGCAGTTCTTC.

The rearrangement links TRBV27 to TRBJ2-7; D is possibly TRBD2 (5 bases). CDR3 size: 15 residues. Germline loops: CDR1 MNHEY, CDR2 SMNVEV (reference sequence). V lost 3 bases and J lost 8, with 20 bases in between. In DNA form, the CDR3 reads TGTGCCAGCAGTTTGGGTTCCCGCATAGGGAGCCAGCAGTACTTC. Translation: CASSLGSRIGSQQYF.

The chain uses TRBV2 and TRBJ1-6; TRBD1 aligns across 9 bases. This CDR3 spans 15 amino acids. Germline loops: CDR1 SNHLY, CDR2 FYNNEI. The V gene end was trimmed by 5 bases and the J gene end by 4 bases; junction bases not matched to a gene: 3. CDR3 DNA sequence: TGTGCCAGCAGTACCGGGACAGGGTATAATTCACCCCTCCACTTT. The encoded protein is CASSTGTGYNSPLHF.

This rearrangement joins TRBV2 to TRBJ2-3; D uncertain. Germline CDR1 SNHLY, CDR2 FYNNEI. Between the trimmed V and J ends, which lost 10 bases and 6 bases, there was a span of 11 bases. CDR3 length: 11 residues. CDR3 sequence: CATTDRDTQYF. CDR3 nucleotides: TGTGCCACAACCGATCGGGATACGCAGTATTTT.

The V and J genes are TRBV19 and TRBJ2-1, with 7 bases lining up with TRBD2. The CDR3 spans 15 residues. The V segment lost 1 base and the J segment 7 bases; nucleotides outside the gene matches: 7. Germline V lookup: CDR1 LNHDA, CDR2 SQIVND (reference sequence). CDR3: CASSIGFKLANEQFF. The CDR3 DNA sequence: TGTGCCAGTAGTATAGGCTTTAAACTAGCGAATGAGCAGTTCTTC.

The chain is built from TRBV9 and TRBJ2-4; 7 nucleotides match TRBD2. The germline V gene encodes CDR1 SGDLS and CDR2 YYNGEE. V trimming: 2 bases; J trimming: 8 bases; junction bases outside the gene matches: 7. The CDR3 loop spans 14 amino acids. DNA of the CDR3: TGTGCCAGCAGCGTGACTAGCAGGGCGGACATTCAGTACTTC. It yields the protein CASSVTSRADIQYF.

J is TRBJ2-7 and V is TRBV24-1; TRBD2 aligns across 7 bases. This CDR3 region has 13 residues. The V segment lost 6 bases and the J segment 4 bases; nucleotides outside the gene matches: 5. Germline CDR1 is KGHDR and CDR2 is SFDVKD. Here the CDR3 reads CATSPPSGYEQYF. The CDR3 nucleotides are TGTGCCACCAGTCCGCCTAGCGGTTACGAGCAGTACTTC.

The J gene is TRBJ1-1, the V gene TRBV2; a possible D gene is TRBD1 (6 bases). The V gene's germline CDR1 is SNHLY and CDR2 FYNNEI. The CDR3 covers 14 residues. The V gene lost 3 bases and the J gene lost 1 base, with 9 bases spanning the gap. CDR3 loop: CASSDRGWNTEAFF. In DNA form, the CDR3 reads TGTGCCAGCAGTGACAGGGGATGGAACACTGAAGCTTTCTTT.

The chain uses TRBV11-1 and TRBJ2-7; 8 bases map to TRBD1. This CDR3 is built from 15 residues. Germline lookup yields CDR1 SGHAT and CDR2 FQDESV (reference sequence). V shed 4 bases and J 5 bases; nucleotides not matched to a gene: 10. CDR3 sequence (DNA): TGTGCCAGCAGCTCGACAGGGGCCCCAGGGCACGAGCAGTACTTC. The encoded protein is CASSSTGAPGHEQYF.

V is TRBV7-6 and J is TRBJ2-3; TRBD2 matches at 10 bases. CDR3 size: 16 residues. V lost 5 bases and J lost 0; bases outside the gene matches: 5. Per germline, CDR1 SGHVS and CDR2 FNYEAQ. The CDR3 bases are TGTGCCAGCAGCCTAACGACTAGCGGGAGCACAGATACGCAGTATTTT. Translated, it gives CASSLTTSGSTDTQYF.

This chain joins TRBV6-5 and TRBJ1-1; 7 bases agree with TRBD1. V shed 6 bases and J 11 bases; nucleotides not matched to a gene: 9. CDR3 length equals 12 residues. CDR1 and CDR2 from the germline V gene are MNHEY and SVGAGI. The CDR3 nucleotides read TGTGCCAGCAGGAACAGGGGAACTCGTGCTTTCTTT. Translated, it gives CASRNRGTRAFF.

This rearrangement joins TRBV19 to TRBJ1-6; D possibly corresponds to TRBD1 (6 bases). Trimming took off 7 bases at V and 4 bases at J, with 11 bases between the two ends. The V gene's germline CDR1 is LNHDA and CDR2 SQIVND (reference sequence). The CDR3 runs 14 residues. The CDR3 spells CASTGTLYNSPLHF. CDR3 nucleotides: TGTGCCAGTACTGGGACACTTTATAATTCACCCCTCCACTTT. The variable domain in full, with the rest retrieved from reference TRBV19 and TRBJ1-6, is DGGITQSPKYLFRKEGQNVTLSCEQNLNHDAMYWYRQDPGQGLRLIYYSQIVNDFQKGDIAEGYSVSREKKESFPLTVTSAQKNPTAFYLCASTGTLYNSPLHFGNGTRLTVT.

The V call is TRBV5-1, the J call TRBJ2-2; TRBD1 is a possible D gene (5 bases). CDR3 length: 14 residues. The germline CDR1 and CDR2 sequences are SGHRS and YFSETQ. Deletions cut 4 bases from V and 2 bases from J, with 9 bases between. CDR3 residues: CASSADTNTGELFF. In nucleotides, the CDR3 is TGCGCCAGCAGCGCGGACACTAACACCGGGGAGCTGTTTTTT.

The genes are TRBV13 and TRBJ2-5; the D gene is possibly TRBD2 (6 bases). V shed 4 bases and J shed 4 bases, with 13 bases lying between them. Germline V gene lookup returns CDR1 PRHDT and CDR2 FYEKMQ (reference sequence). This CDR3 spans 14 amino acids. CDR3 nucleotides: TGTGCCAGCAGCTACCGACTAGTTCCAGAGACCCAGTACTTC. This codes for CASSYRLVPETQYF.

The chain has TRBV7-9 and TRBJ1-6; 8 nucleotides match TRBD1. CDR3 length: 15 amino acids. The germline CDR1 and CDR2 sequences are SEHNR and FQNEAQ (reference sequence). The junction had 6 bases not matched to a gene; V was cut back by 3 bases and J by 8 bases. The CDR3 loop reads CASSFATGDHSPLHF. In DNA, the CDR3 is TGTGCCAGCAGCTTTGCGACAGGGGATCATTCACCCCTCCACTTT.

The chain combines TRBV27 with TRBJ1-2; a possible D gene is TRBD1 (6 bases). V shed 3 bases and J shed 2 bases, with 16 bases lying between them. This CDR3 comprises 16 residues. Germline V gives CDR1 MNHEY, CDR2 SMNVEV (reference sequence). This CDR3 reads CASSFNQGTSNYGYTF. The CDR3 DNA sequence: TGTGCCAGCAGTTTCAACCAGGGGACATCCAACTATGGCTACACCTTC.

The chain uses TRBV7-6 and TRBJ2-6; a weak D match, TRBD1 (5 bases). Germline values: CDR1 SGHVS, CDR2 FNYEAQ. This CDR3 comprises 15 residues. Trimming left V 5 bases short and J 1 base short, with 9 bases between. The CDR3 DNA reads as TGTGCCAGCAGCCCCAGGGTATCTGGGGCCAACGTCCTGACTTTC. It yields the protein CASSPRVSGANVLTF.

V usage is TRBV24-1 and J usage is TRBJ2-2; 14 nucleotides align to TRBD2. CDR1 is KGHDR, CDR2 SFDVKD, per germline. The CDR3 totals 14 residues. The V gene end was trimmed by 7 bases and the J gene end by 6 bases; junction bases not matched to a gene: 0. The CDR3 sequence: CATRGLAGAGELFF. Written as DNA, the CDR3 is TGTGCCACCAGGGGACTAGCGGGAGCCGGGGAGCTGTTTTTT.

The genes are TRBV2 and TRBJ2-7; D gene unclear. The CDR3 contains 13 residues. The germline V gene has CDR1 SNHLY and CDR2 FYNNEI. V was shortened by 0 bases and J by 6 bases, with 9 bases between the two germline ends. The chain's CDR3 is CASSEAELGEQYF. CDR3 DNA sequence: TGTGCCAGCAGTGAAGCGGAGTTGGGCGAGCAGTACTTC.

The rearrangement links TRBV25-1 to TRBJ2-7, with D possibly TRBD2 on 6 matching bases. The CDR3 is 15 amino acids. Germline lookup yields CDR1 MGHDK and CDR2 SYGVNS. Trimming removed 4 bases from V and 3 bases from J, with 16 bases in between. The DNA for the CDR3 is TGTGCCAGCAGTGCCCGTAGCGGTTACTACTACGAGCAGTACTTC. Protein: CASSARSGYYYEQYF.

CDR3 nucleotide sequence: TGTGCTAGTATGGAGGGGCTGAGCTCCTACAATGAGCAGTTCTTC. This gives the protein CASMEGLSSYNEQFF. The chain employs TRBV12-5 and TRBJ2-1; D is perhaps TRBD2 (6 bases). The CDR3 is 15 residues long. The V gene lost 8 bases and the J gene lost 0 bases, with 14 bases spanning the gap. Germline V CDR1 and CDR2: LGHNT, FRNRAP.

The chain is built from TRBV7-2 and TRBJ2-2; 10 bases align to TRBD2. This CDR3 has 19 amino acids. V lost 0 bases to trimming and J lost 3 bases; unmatched junction nucleotides: 10. CDR1 is SGHTA, CDR2 FQGNSA, per germline. CDR3 nucleotides: TGTGCCAGCAGCTTAGCCCTTTCAAAGGGACTAGCGCACACCGGGGAGCTGTTTTTT. Residues: CASSLALSKGLAHTGELFF.